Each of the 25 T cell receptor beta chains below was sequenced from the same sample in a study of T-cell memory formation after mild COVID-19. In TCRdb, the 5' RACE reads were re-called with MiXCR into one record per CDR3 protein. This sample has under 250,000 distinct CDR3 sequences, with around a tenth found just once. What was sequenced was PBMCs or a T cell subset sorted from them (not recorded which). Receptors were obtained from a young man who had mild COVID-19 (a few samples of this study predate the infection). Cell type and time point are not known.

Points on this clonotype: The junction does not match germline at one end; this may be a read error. In DNA, the CDR3 is TGTGCCAGTAGTCTAGAGGGACACTTGGAAACCTATGGCTACACCTTC. It encodes CASSLEGHLETYGYTF. The V and J genes are TRBV19 and TRBJ1-2; weak D call: TRBD1 (6 bases). The CDR3 has 16 residues. The V gene's germline CDR1 is LNHDA and CDR2 SQIVND (reference sequence).

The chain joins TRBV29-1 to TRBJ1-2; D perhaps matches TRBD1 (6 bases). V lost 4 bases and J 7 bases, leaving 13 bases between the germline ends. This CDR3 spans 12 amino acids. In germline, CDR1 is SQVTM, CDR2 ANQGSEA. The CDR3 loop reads CSVGTGFRGYTF. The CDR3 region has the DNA TGCAGCGTTGGTACAGGGTTCCGTGGCTACACCTTC.

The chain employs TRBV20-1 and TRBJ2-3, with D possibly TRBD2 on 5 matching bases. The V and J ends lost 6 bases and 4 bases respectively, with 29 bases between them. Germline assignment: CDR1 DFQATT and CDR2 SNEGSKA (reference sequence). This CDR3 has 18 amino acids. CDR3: CSASGPTLGRGRADTQYF. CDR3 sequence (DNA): TGCAGTGCAAGCGGCCCAACATTGGGCCGGGGAAGGGCAGATACGCAGTATTTT.

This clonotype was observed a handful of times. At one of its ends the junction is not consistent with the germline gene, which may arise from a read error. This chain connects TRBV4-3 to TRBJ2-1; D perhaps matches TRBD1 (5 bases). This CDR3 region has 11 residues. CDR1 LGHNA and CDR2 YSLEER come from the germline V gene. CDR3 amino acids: CASSHGAGQVF. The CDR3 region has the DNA TGCGCCAGCAGCCATGGGGCAGGGCAGGTCTTC.

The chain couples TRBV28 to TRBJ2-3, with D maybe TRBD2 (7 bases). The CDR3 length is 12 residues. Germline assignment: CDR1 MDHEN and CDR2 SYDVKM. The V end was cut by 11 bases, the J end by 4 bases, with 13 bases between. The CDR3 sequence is CAGGGFSDTQYF. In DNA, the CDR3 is TGTGCCGGCGGGGGCTTCTCAGATACGCAGTATTTT.

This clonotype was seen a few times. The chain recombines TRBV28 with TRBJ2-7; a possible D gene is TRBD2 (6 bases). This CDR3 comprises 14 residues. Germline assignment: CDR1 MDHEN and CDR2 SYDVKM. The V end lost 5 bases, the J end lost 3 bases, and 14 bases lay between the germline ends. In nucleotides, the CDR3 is TGTGCCAGCAGTCTCTTCGGGGGTAACTACGAGCAGTACGTC. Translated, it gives CASSLFGGNYEQYV.

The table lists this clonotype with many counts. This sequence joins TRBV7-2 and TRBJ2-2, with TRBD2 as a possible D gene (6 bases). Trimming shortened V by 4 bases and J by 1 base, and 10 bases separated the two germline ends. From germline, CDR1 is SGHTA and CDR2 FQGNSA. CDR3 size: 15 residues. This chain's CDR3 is CASSWDSRNTGELFF. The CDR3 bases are TGTGCCAGCAGCTGGGACTCCCGGAACACCGGGGAGCTGTTTTTT.

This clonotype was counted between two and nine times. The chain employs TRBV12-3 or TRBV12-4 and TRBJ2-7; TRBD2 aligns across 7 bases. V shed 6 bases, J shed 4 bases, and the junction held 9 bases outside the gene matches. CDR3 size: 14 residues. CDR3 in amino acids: CASSWGGWIYEQYF. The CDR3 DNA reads TGTGCCAGCAGCTGGGGGGGTTGGATATACGAGCAGTACTTC.

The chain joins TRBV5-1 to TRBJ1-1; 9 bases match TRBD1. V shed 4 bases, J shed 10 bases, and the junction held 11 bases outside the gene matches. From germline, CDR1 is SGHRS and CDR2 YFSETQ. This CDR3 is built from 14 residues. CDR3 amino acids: CASSIPGQGRAAFF. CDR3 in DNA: TGCGCCAGCAGCATTCCGGGACAGGGTAGGGCAGCTTTCTTT. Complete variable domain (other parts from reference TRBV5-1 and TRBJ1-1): KAGVTQTPRYLIKTRGQQVTLSCSPISGHRSVSWYQQTPGQGLQFLFEYFSETQRNKGNFPGRFSGRQFSNSRSEMNVSTLELGDSALYLCASSIPGQGRAAFFGQGTRLTVV.

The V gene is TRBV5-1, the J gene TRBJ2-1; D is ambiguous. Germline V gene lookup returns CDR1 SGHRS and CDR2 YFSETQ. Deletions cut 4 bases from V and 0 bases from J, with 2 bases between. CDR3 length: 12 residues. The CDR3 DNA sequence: TGCGCCAGCAGCCCCTCCTACAATGAGCAGTTCTTC. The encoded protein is CASSPSYNEQFF.

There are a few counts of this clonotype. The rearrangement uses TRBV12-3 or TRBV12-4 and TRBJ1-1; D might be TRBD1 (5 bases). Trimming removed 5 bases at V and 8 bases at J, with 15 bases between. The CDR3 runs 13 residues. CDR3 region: CASSTGTAWEAFF. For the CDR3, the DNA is TGTGCCAGCAGTACGGGGACGGCCTGGGAAGCTTTCTTT.

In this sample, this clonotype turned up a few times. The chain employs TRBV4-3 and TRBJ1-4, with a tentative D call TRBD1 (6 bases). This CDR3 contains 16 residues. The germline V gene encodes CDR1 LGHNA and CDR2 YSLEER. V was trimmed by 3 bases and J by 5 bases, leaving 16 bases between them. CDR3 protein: CASSHQTTGRNEKLFF. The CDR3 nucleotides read TGCGCCAGCAGCCATCAGACCACAGGGAGGAATGAAAAACTGTTTTTT.

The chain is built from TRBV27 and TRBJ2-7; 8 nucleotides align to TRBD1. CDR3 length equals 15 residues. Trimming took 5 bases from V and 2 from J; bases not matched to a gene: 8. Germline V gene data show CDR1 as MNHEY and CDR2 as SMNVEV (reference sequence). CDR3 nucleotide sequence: TGTGCCAGCAGTCTAGGACAGGGCAAGCCCTACGAGCAGTACGTC. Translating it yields CASSLGQGKPYEQYV.

CDR3 DNA: TGTGCCATCAGTGACAGCGCTTATAACTATGGCTACACCTTC. Translated: CAISDSAYNYGYTF. This rearrangement joins TRBV10-3 to TRBJ1-2; D remains ambiguous. Between the trimmed V and J ends, which lost 3 bases and 1 base, there was a span of 9 bases. Per the germline V gene, CDR1 is ENHRY and CDR2 is SYGVKD. There are 14 residues in the CDR3.

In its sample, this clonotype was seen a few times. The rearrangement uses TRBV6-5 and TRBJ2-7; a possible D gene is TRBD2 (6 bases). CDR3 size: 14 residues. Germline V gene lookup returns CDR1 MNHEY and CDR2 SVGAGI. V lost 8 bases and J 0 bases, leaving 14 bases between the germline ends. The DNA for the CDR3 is TGTGCCAGCGGCCGGGACTTCCACTCCTACGAGCAGTACTTC. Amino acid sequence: CASGRDFHSYEQYF.

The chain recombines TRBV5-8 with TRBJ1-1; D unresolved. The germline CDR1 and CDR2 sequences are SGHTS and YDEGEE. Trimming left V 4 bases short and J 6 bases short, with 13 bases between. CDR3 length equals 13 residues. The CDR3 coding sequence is TGTGCCAGCAGCCGAGAAAGGGAGGCTGAAGCTTTCTTT. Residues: CASSREREAEAFF. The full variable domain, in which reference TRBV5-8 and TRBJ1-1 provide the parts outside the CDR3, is EAGVTQSPTHLIKTRGQQATLRCSPISGHTSVYWYQQALGLGLQFLLWYDEGEERNRGNFPPRFSGRQFPNYSSELNVNALELEDSALYLCASSREREAEAFFGQGTRLTVV.

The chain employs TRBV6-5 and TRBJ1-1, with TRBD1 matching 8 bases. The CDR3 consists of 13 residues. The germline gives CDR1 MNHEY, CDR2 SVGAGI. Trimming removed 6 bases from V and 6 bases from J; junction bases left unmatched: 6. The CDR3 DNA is TGTGCCAGCAGGCACGACAGGGGAGCTGAAGCTTTCTTT. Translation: CASRHDRGAEAFF.

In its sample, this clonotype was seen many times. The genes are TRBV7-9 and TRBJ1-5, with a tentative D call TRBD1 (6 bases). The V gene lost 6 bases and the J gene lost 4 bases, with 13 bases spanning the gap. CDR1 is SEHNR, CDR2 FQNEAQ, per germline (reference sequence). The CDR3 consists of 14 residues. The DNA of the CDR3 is TGTGCCAGCAGTCCTATTACAGGGAATCAGCCCCAGCATTTT. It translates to CASSPITGNQPQHF.

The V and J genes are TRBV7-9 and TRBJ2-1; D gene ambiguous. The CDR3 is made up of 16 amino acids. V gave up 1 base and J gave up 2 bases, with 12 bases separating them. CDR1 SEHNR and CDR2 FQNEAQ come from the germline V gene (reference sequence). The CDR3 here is CASSLEAGSPYNEQFF. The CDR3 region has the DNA TGTGCCAGCAGCTTAGAGGCAGGTAGCCCCTACAATGAGCAGTTCTTC.

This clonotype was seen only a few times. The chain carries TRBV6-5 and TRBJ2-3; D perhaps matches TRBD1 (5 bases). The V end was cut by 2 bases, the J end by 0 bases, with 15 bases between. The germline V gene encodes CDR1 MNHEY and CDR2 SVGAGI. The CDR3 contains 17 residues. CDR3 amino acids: CASSYPGPGRSTDTQYF. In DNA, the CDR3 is TGTGCCAGCAGTTACCCAGGGCCCGGTAGGAGCACAGATACGCAGTATTTT.

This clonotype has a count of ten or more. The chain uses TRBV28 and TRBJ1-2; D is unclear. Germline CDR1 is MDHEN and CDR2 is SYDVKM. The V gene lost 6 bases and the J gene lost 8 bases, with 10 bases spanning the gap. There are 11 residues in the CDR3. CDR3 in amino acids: CASSLWSGYTF. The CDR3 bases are TGTGCCAGCAGCCTTTGGTCCGGCTACACCTTC.

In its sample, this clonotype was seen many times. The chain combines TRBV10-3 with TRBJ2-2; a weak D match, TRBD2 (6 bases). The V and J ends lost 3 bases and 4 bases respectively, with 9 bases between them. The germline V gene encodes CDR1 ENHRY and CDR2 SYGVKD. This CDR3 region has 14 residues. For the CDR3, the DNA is TGTGCCATCAGTGAACTAGCTAGCACCGGGGAGCTGTTTTTT. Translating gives CAISELASTGELFF.

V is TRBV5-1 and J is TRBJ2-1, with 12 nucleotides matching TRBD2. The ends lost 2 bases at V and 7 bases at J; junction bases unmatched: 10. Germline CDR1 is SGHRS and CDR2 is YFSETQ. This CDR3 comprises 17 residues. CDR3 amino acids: CASSLVTSGGNANEQFF. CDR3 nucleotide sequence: TGCGCCAGCAGCTTAGTGACTAGCGGGGGAAACGCAAATGAGCAGTTCTTC.

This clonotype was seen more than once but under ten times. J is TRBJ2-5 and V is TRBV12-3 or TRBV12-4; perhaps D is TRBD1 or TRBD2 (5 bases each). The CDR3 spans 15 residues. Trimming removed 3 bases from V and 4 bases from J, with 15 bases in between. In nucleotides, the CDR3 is TGTGCCAGCAGTTTTACGGGGTCGAGGGGAGAGACCCAGTACTTC. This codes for CASSFTGSRGETQYF.

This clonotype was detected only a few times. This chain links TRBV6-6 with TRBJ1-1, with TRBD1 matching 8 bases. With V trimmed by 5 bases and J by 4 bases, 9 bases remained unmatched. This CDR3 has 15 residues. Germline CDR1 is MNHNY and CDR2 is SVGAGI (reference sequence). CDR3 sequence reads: CASSPTGAEGTEAFF. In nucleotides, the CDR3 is TGTGCCAGCAGTCCGACAGGGGCGGAGGGCACTGAAGCTTTCTTT.